This TCR beta chain appears in the sequencing data of a study of blood T cells in healthy people across ages. Study conclusions and caveats: The long-lived group displayed more naive CD4+ cells, plus higher diversity, than the aged donors did.

This clonotype was counted between two and nine times. Its specificity is unknown. Primed by a sample-barcoded 5' primer and a J-beta primer mix, a second PCR proceeded for roughly 6 to 12 cycles. TCRdb re-called the 5' RACE reads with MiXCR, one entry per CDR3 protein. The sample has hundreds of thousands of distinct CDR3 sequences, around 24% seen once. Each of the donors had around 9 milliliters of peripheral blood drawn into EDTA-treated Vacutainer tubes. With 5 bases removed from V and 0 bases from J, the gap between germline ends came to 4 bases. Germline V CDR1 and CDR2: SEHNR, FQNEAQ (reference sequence). The CDR3 contains 12 residues. This sample was also put to use in a study of T cells of mothers and their children. That source adds: Over 9.5 million reads per mother and roughly 3 million per child were obtained.

V and J are TRBV7-9 and TRBJ1-1; no reliable D call. The receptor comes from a boy younger than 18 in good health. Sequencing input: blood. This chain's CDR3 is CASSQMNTEAFF. The CDR3 DNA reads TGTGCCAGCAGCCAGATGAACACTGAAGCTTTCTTT.